These 19 T cell receptor beta chains share one sample of origin, sequenced in a study of beta chain features in type 1 diabetes (dated by TCRdb to the late 2010s). Results and caveats for the whole study, not just this receptor: In all four CD4+ subsets, TCRB CDR3 length was moderately but significantly shorter in type 1 diabetes patients.

Their antigen targets remain unknown. Library method: the immunoSEQ multiplex PCR assay. The entire amount of isolated RNA was reverse transcribed using the High Capacity cDNA Reverse Transcription Kit, so the sequenced TCRB transcripts were expressed ones. TCRdb limited this immuneACCESS table to in-frame rearrangements with V and J called. A share of clones is missing; checked studies link under half to unresolved V genes, and the rest is unexplained. This sample comprises under 350,000 clones, around 25% of them detected only once. Of the sample, roughly 0.011% is held by the ten largest clones. Sequenced sample: naive CD4+ T cells from blood. This specimen's cell subset or site label, interpreted: true naive CD4+ T cells. These receptors originate from a woman in her twenties or thirties with type 1 diabetes.

The V and J genes are TRBV20-1 and TRBJ2-5; D gene ambiguous. V lost 3 bases and J 5 bases, leaving 4 bases between the germline ends. The CDR3 is 10 residues long. Germline values: CDR1 DFQATT, CDR2 SNEGSKA (reference sequence). The CDR3 DNA reads as TGCAGTGCTAGCTTGGAGACCCAGTACTTC. This sequence encodes CSASLETQYF.

The chain is built from TRBV5-1 and TRBJ1-2; possibly TRBD1 for D (6 bases). Germline V gene lookup returns CDR1 SGHRS and CDR2 YFSETQ. The CDR3 spans 14 residues. V was pared by 0 bases and J by 5 bases, with 11 bases between. The CDR3 region is CASSLAATGYGYTF. The CDR3 nucleotides are TGCGCCAGCAGCTTGGCCGCGACAGGTTATGGCTACACCTTC.

This clone was counted a few times. The rearrangement links TRBV7-9 to TRBJ1-4; TRBD1 matches 7 bases. The V and J ends lost 4 bases and 8 bases, in that order; junction bases with no gene match: 7. The CDR3 is 14 amino acids. CDR1 SEHNR and CDR2 FQNEAQ come from the germline V gene (reference sequence). In nucleotides, the CDR3 is TGTGCCAGCAGCTCTACAGGGGTATCGGAAAAACTGTTTTTT. Translation gives CASSSTGVSEKLFF.

This clone was seen a few times. Here the CDR3 DNA reads TGTGCCAGCAGTTTTCAGACTAGCGGCCAAGAGACCCAGTACTTC. Translating it yields CASSFQTSGQETQYF. The chain combines TRBV27 with TRBJ2-5; 9 nucleotides line up with TRBD2. V dropped 3 bases and J dropped 1; count of bases not matched to a gene: 3. The CDR3 consists of 15 residues. Germline CDR1 is MNHEY and CDR2 is SMNVEV (reference sequence).

This clone was counted a few times. The chain uses TRBV28 and TRBJ2-1; the D gene is possibly TRBD2 (5 bases). CDR3 size: 15 residues. Trimming pared 2 bases from V and 7 bases from J, leaving 15 bases between. Germline CDR1 reads MDHEN; CDR2 reads SYDVKM. The CDR3 DNA follows: TGTGCCAGCAGTTTAAGGCTAGCCACTTCGAATGAGCAGTTCTTC. This encodes CASSLRLATSNEQFF. Variable domain in full (rest from reference TRBV28 and TRBJ2-1): DVKVTQSSRYLVKRTGEKVFLECVQDMDHENMFWYRQDPGLGLRLIYFSYDVKMKEKGDIPEGYSVSREKKERFSLILESASTNQTSMYLCASSLRLATSNEQFFGPGTRLTVL.

The CDR3 protein is CASSPFVDRSYGYTF. As DNA, the CDR3 is TGTGCCAGCTCACCTTTCGTCGACAGGAGCTATGGCTACACCTTC. The chain couples TRBV18 to TRBJ1-2; D perhaps matches TRBD1 (6 bases). In germline, CDR1 is KGHSH, CDR2 LQKENI. The CDR3 contains 15 residues. The V and J ends lost 3 bases and 4 bases respectively, with 15 bases between them.

This clone has just a few counts. The chain links TRBV30 to TRBJ2-1; D perhaps matches TRBD2 (5 bases). V was shortened by 1 base and J by 7 bases, with 8 bases between the two germline ends. The CDR3 is 12 amino acids. Looked up from germline, CDR1 is GTSNPN and CDR2 is SVGIG (reference sequence). In DNA form, the CDR3 reads TGTGCCTGGAGTGGGGAGTTTAATGAGCAGTTCTTC. This translates into CAWSGEFNEQFF. Combining the CDR3 with reference TRBV30 and TRBJ2-1 gives the whole variable domain SQTIHQWPATLVQPVGSPLSLECTVEGTSNPNLYWYRQAAGRGLQLLFYSVGIGQISSEVPQNLSASRPQDRQFILSSKKLLLSDSGFYLCAWSGEFNEQFFGPGTRLTVL.

V usage is TRBV7-9 and J usage is TRBJ2-3; TRBD2 might be the D (5 bases). Germline V gives CDR1 SEHNR, CDR2 FQNEAQ (reference sequence). Trimming removed 5 bases at V and 2 bases at J, with 20 bases between. The CDR3 has 17 amino acids. CDR3 in DNA: TGTGCCAGCAGCCCATTGGCTAGCAATGGGGTCACAGATACGCAGTATTTT. It specifies CASSPLASNGVTDTQYF.

The chain joins TRBV7-9 to TRBJ2-3; 8 positions agree with TRBD1. After removal of 11 bases from V and 2 bases from J, the junction contained 12 bases not matched to a gene. CDR3 length equals 15 residues. The germline CDR1 and CDR2 sequences are SEHNR and FQNEAQ (reference sequence). Here the CDR3 reads CAAGDRSLFTDTQYF. CDR3 DNA: TGTGCCGCCGGGGACAGGTCGTTGTTCACAGATACGCAGTATTTT.

This rearrangement joins TRBV29-1 to TRBJ2-1; weak D call: TRBD2 (5 bases). Trimming left V 4 bases short and J 10 bases short, with 20 bases between. The CDR3 is made up of 14 amino acids. CDR1 and CDR2 from the germline V gene are SQVTM and ANQGSEA. The CDR3 loop is CSVARRLGEREQFF. In nucleotides, the CDR3 is TGCAGCGTTGCCCGACGTTTAGGTGAGCGGGAGCAGTTCTTC.

The chain employs TRBV4-1 and TRBJ1-5; perhaps TRBD1 as D (5 bases). From germline, CDR1 is MGHRA and CDR2 YSYEKL. This CDR3 spans 13 amino acids. V lost 0 bases, J lost 10 bases, and 10 bases lay in between. The CDR3 here is CASSQDPQGPQHF. DNA for the CDR3: TGCGCCAGCAGCCAAGACCCTCAGGGTCCCCAGCATTTT.

The chain is built from TRBV4-1 and TRBJ1-2; D ambiguous. Germline lookup yields CDR1 MGHRA and CDR2 YSYEKL. The CDR3 is 13 amino acids. V was cut by 4 bases and J by 8 bases, with 14 bases left in between. The CDR3 here is CASSRSGTDGYTF. The CDR3 DNA is TGCGCCAGCAGCCGTTCAGGAACAGACGGCTACACCTTC.

With respect to this clone: The identical CDR3 is also encoded by other nucleotide sequences in the sample. The rearrangement joins TRBV9 to TRBJ1-3, with a possible D match to TRBD1 (5 bases). Germline V gene sequence: CDR1 SGDLS, CDR2 YYNGEE. V shed 2 bases and J shed 0 bases, with 6 bases lying between them. This CDR3 spans 14 amino acids. The CDR3 region is CASSVDSSGNTIYF. The CDR3 coding sequence is TGTGCCAGCAGCGTCGACAGCTCTGGAAACACCATATATTTT.

The CDR3 DNA sequence: TGTGCCAGCAGCTTAGGGGAGGGAATTAACACTGAAGCTTTCTTT. This gives the protein CASSLGEGINTEAFF. The gene calls are TRBV11-3 and TRBJ1-1, with D uncertain. The CDR3 spans 15 residues. The germline gives CDR1 SGHNT, CDR2 YENEEA. V lost 1 base and J 2 bases, leaving 11 bases between the germline ends.

This clone came up a few times. J is TRBJ1-5 and V is TRBV28; D is unclear. The ends were cut back, 5 bases at V and 1 base at J, with 18 bases in the middle. Germline V gene data show CDR1 as MDHEN and CDR2 as SYDVKM. The CDR3 has 17 amino acids. CDR3 nucleotides: TGTGCCAGCAGTCCACCCGGGAGGGCGTTGAGCAATCAGCCCCAGCATTTT. Its translation is CASSPPGRALSNQPQHF.

To note about this clone: The same CDR3 can be traced to other DNA sequences in this sample. For the CDR3, the DNA is TGTGCCAGCAGTTACTCGTCCGGCGGATCCTACGAGCAGTACTTC. Translation gives CASSYSSGGSYEQYF. The chain combines TRBV6-5 with TRBJ2-7; D gene unclear. Trimming cost V 0 bases and J 1 base, with 10 bases left between them. The CDR3 has 15 amino acids. Germline assignment: CDR1 MNHEY and CDR2 SVGAGI.

Only a few counts were recorded for this clone. The V gene is TRBV7-2, the J gene TRBJ2-7; D may be TRBD1 (5 bases). Germline V gives CDR1 SGHTA, CDR2 FQGNSA. This CDR3 region has 14 residues. Trimming took off 3 bases at V and 5 bases at J, with 14 bases between the two ends. DNA of the CDR3: TGTGCCAGCAGCTTCGACGCAGGGCTCGACGAGCAGTACTTC. This sequence encodes CASSFDAGLDEQYF.

This clone was counted between two and nine times. V and J are TRBV2 and TRBJ2-7, with 15 bases matching TRBD2. The germline V gene encodes CDR1 SNHLY and CDR2 FYNNEI. The length of the CDR3 is 14 residues. J lost 6 bases, V lost 7 bases, and 4 bases had no gene match. The CDR3 sequence: CASTGLAGGREQYF. Here the CDR3 DNA reads TGTGCCAGCACCGGACTAGCGGGAGGGCGCGAGCAGTACTTC.

The chain carries TRBV28 and TRBJ1-5, with no clear D. Germline values: CDR1 MDHEN, CDR2 SYDVKM. V gave up 5 bases and J gave up 0 bases, with 11 bases separating them. This CDR3 has 15 amino acids. CDR3 amino acids: CASSPSGRSNQPQHF. The CDR3 DNA reads as TGTGCCAGCAGTCCCAGTGGTCGTAGCAATCAGCCCCAGCATTTT.